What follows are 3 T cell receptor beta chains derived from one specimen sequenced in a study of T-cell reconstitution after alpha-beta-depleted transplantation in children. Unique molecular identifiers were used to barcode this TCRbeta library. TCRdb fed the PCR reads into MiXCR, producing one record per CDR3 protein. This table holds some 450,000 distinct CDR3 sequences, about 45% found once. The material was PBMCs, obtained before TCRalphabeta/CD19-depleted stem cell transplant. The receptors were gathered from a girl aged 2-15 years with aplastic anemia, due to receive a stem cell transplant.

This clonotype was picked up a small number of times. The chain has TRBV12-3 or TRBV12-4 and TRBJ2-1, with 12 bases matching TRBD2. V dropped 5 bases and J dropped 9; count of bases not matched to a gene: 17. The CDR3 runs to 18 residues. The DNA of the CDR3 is TGTGCCAGCAGTGTTTTGGACACTACTAGCGGGAGGTGGGGTGAGCAGTTCTTC. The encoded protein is CASSVLDTTSGRWGEQFF.

The CDR3 DNA follows: TGTGCCTGGAGTGTACGCGTAGGTACGCAGTATTTT. Translating it yields CAWSVRVGTQYF. The rearrangement uses TRBV30 and TRBJ2-3; D gene uncertain. The CDR3 has 12 amino acids. V lost 0 bases and J lost 8, with 9 bases in between. The germline gives CDR1 GTSNPN, CDR2 SVGIG (reference sequence).

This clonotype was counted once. The CDR3 is CASSSTGSQETQYF. As DNA, the CDR3 is TGTGCCAGCAGCTCGACAGGGTCACAAGAGACCCAGTACTTC. The chain has TRBV7-9 and TRBJ2-5; 7 bases are a match to TRBD1. CDR1 SEHNR and CDR2 FQNEAQ come from the germline V gene (reference sequence). J lost 2 bases, V lost 4 bases, and 4 bases had no gene match. This CDR3 is built from 14 residues.